A single sample gave rise to the 14 T cell receptor beta chains below, sequenced in a study of T cell responses to AZD1222 COVID-19 vaccine. Method: immunoSEQ multiplex PCR; TCRdb's copy keeps in-frame clones and lacks some. This sample has roughly 67,000 clones, with about three quarters found just once. Specimen: peripheral blood, collected on day 0 of AZD1222 vaccination. The receptors come from an adult in good health.

This clone was seen once. The J gene is TRBJ2-1, the V gene TRBV7-3, with D possibly TRBD2 on 7 matching bases. Trimming stripped 5 bases from V and 3 bases from J, with 14 bases between. This CDR3 region has 15 residues. Germline V CDR1 and CDR2: SGHTA, FQGTGA. In nucleotides, the CDR3 is TGTGCCAGCAGCCCAATGGGAGGGGGCTACAATGAGCAGTTCTTC. This codes for CASSPMGGGYNEQFF.

This sequence joins TRBV9 and TRBJ2-3, with 7 bases identical to TRBD1. V dropped 0 bases and J dropped 2; count of bases not matched to a gene: 3. CDR1 is SGDLS, CDR2 YYNGEE, per germline. The CDR3 length is 15 residues. DNA of the CDR3: TGTGCCAGCAGCGTAGTGGGACAGCCCACAGATACGCAGTATTTT. It yields the protein CASSVVGQPTDTQYF.

This clone appeared once. The chain is built from TRBV30 and TRBJ2-2; maybe TRBD1 (5 bases). V shed 0 bases and J shed 5 bases, with 16 bases lying between them. Per the germline V gene, CDR1 is GTSNPN and CDR2 is SVGIG (reference sequence). The CDR3 is 16 residues long. The CDR3 DNA follows: TGTGCCTGGAGTGTATACTTGGCAGGGAATACCGGGGAGCTGTTTTTT. Its protein is CAWSVYLAGNTGELFF. Together with reference TRBV30 and TRBJ2-2, the CDR3 gives the full variable domain: SQTIHQWPATLVQPVGSPLSLECTVEGTSNPNLYWYRQAAGRGLQLLFYSVGIGQISSEVPQNLSASRPQDRQFILSSKKLLLSDSGFYLCAWSVYLAGNTGELFFGEGSRLTVL.

This chain joins TRBV5-1 and TRBJ2-3, with 8 bases that match TRBD2. Germline trimming cut 0 bases from V and 7 bases from J; bases unmatched to any gene: 7. Per germline, CDR1 SGHRS and CDR2 YFSETQ. This CDR3 has 15 residues. CDR3: CASSLGRGGINTQYF. The CDR3 bases are TGCGCCAGCAGCTTGGGGCGCGGGGGGATAAATACGCAGTATTTT.

This clone was recorded only once. This chain links TRBV5-1 with TRBJ1-5, with TRBD1 matching 8 bases. V was pared by 3 bases and J by 1 base, with 3 bases of the junction left unmatched. The CDR3 has 15 residues. CDR1 SGHRS and CDR2 YFSETQ come from the germline V gene. The CDR3 DNA follows: TGCGCCAGCAGCTCGACAGGGGAGAGCAATCAGCCCCAGCATTTT. It is translated as CASSSTGESNQPQHF.

This chain joins TRBV12-3 or TRBV12-4 and TRBJ2-7; D uncertain. The CDR3 length is 12 residues. V was clipped by 7 bases and J by 5 bases, with 12 bases between them. The DNA for the CDR3 is TGTGCCAGCACCAGTGGTGGGCACGAGCAGTACTTC. This codes for CASTSGGHEQYF.

V usage is TRBV23-1 and J usage is TRBJ1-4; D gene unclear. TRBV23-1 is flagged as an ORF with uncertain function. Trimming took 8 bases from V and 1 from J, leaving 11 bases between them. The CDR3 sequence is 14 residues long. CDR3 in amino acids: CASPTRGTNEKLFF. CDR3 coding DNA: TGCGCCAGCCCGACACGAGGAACTAATGAAAAACTGTTTTTT.

This clone was found a few times. Distinct nucleotide sequences in the sample also encode this CDR3. The rearrangement links TRBV20-1 to TRBJ2-2; D may be TRBD2 (7 bases). The CDR3 extends over 14 amino acids. Per germline, CDR1 DFQATT and CDR2 SNEGSKA (reference sequence). Trimming removed 3 bases from V and 6 bases from J, with 14 bases in between. The CDR3 nucleotides read TGCAGTGCTAGTATTAGGGGGAGGGCCGGGGAGCTGTTTTTT. The encoded protein is CSASIRGRAGELFF.

This rearrangement joins TRBV11-2 to TRBJ1-1; D is undetermined. The CDR3 totals 13 residues. Germline V gives CDR1 SGHAT, CDR2 FQNNGV. Trimming cost V 5 bases and J 5 bases, with 12 bases left between them. As DNA, the CDR3 is TGTGCCAGCAGCCGGACGGGTCGGACTGAAGCTTTCTTT. As protein: CASSRTGRTEAFF.

The V gene is TRBV9, the J gene TRBJ2-3; D not certain. Germline CDR1 reads SGDLS; CDR2 reads YYNGEE. This CDR3 spans 14 amino acids. The ends were cut back, 6 bases at V and 2 bases at J, with 13 bases in the middle. DNA for the CDR3: TGTGCCAGCAAATTGGCGGAAAACACAGATACGCAGTATTTT. Its protein is CASKLAENTDTQYF. The full variable domain, completed using reference TRBV9 and TRBJ2-3, is DSGVTQTPKHLITATGQRVTLRCSPRSGDLSVYWYQQSLDQGLQFLIQYYNGEERAKGNILERFSAQQFPDLHSELNLSSLELGDSALYFCASKLAENTDTQYFGPGTRLTVL.

The chain combines TRBV19 with TRBJ1-5, with 7 positions matching TRBD1. This CDR3 is 16 amino acids long. Germline CDR1 and CDR2: LNHDA and SQIVND (reference sequence). V gave up 7 bases and J gave up 2 bases; unmatched junction bases: 11. The CDR3: CASKRGRGMGNQPQHF. The CDR3 DNA reads TGTGCCAGTAAGAGGGGGCGCGGAATGGGCAATCAGCCCCAGCATTTT.

The chain joins TRBV9 to TRBJ1-1, with a weak D call TRBD1 (6 bases). This CDR3 is built from 16 residues. The germline V and J ends were trimmed by 3 bases and 5 bases, with 20 bases remaining between them. Germline V gene sequence: CDR1 SGDLS, CDR2 YYNGEE. The CDR3 is CASSGVGMGAKTEAFF. In nucleotides, the CDR3 is TGTGCCAGCAGCGGAGTAGGAATGGGGGCGAAAACTGAAGCTTTCTTT.

This rearrangement joins TRBV11-2 to TRBJ1-4; no firm D call. CDR1 is SGHAT, CDR2 FQNNGV, per germline. The V end lost 0 bases, the J end lost 7 bases, and 3 bases lay between the germline ends. The CDR3 runs 12 residues. In DNA, the CDR3 is TGTGCCAGCAGCTTAGAGGTTGAAAAACTGTTTTTT. Its translation: CASSLEVEKLFF.

In DNA, the CDR3 is TGTGCCAGCAGCAAAGCGGAACAGGCGACCGGGGATAATGAAAAACTGTTTTTT. Protein product: CASSKAEQATGDNEKLFF. The rearrangement links TRBV21-1 to TRBJ1-4. TRBV21-1 is listed as a pseudogene. CDR3 length equals 18 residues.